These T cell receptor beta chains were read from a single sample in a study of T cell responses to AZD1222 COVID-19 vaccine. Measured with immunoSEQ multiplex PCR; TCRdb has only the in-frame clones, and not every one. The sample lists around 200,000 clones, under 95% occurring once. Sequencing used peripheral blood, obtained 28 days after the second AZD1222 dose. Every receptor here comes from an adult who received the AZD1222 COVID-19 vaccine. Both conserved end residues are part of each CDR3. A D gene is named only where the DNA matches it firmly. Clone size appears in some rows only: once, few, many, or a class for an expanded clone.

V: TRBV19; size: NA; J: TRBJ1-2; D: NA; CDR3: CASSIGVARVSGYTF; DNA: TGTGCCAGTAGTATCGGGGTCGCCAGGGTGTCTGGCTACACCTTC
V: TRBV19; size: NA; J: TRBJ1-4; D: TRBD1; CDR3: CASSTTGEIEKLFF; DNA: TGTGCCAGTAGTACAACAGGGGAAATTGAAAAACTGTTTTTT
V: TRBV14; size: NA; J: TRBJ2-1; D: NA; CDR3: CASSQQAGFYEQFF; DNA: TGTGCCAGCAGCCAACAGGCGGGATTCTATGAGCAGTTCTTC
V: TRBV7-3; size: NA; J: TRBJ1-1; D: NA; CDR3: CASSLQGRDTEAFF; DNA: TGTGCCAGCAGCTTACAAGGGCGGGACACTGAAGCTTTCTTT
V: TRBV24-1; size: NA; J: TRBJ1-5; D: NA; CDR3: CATSDAGPNQPQHF; DNA: TGTGCCACCAGTGATGCAGGGCCCAATCAGCCCCAGCATTTT
V: TRBV4-3; size: once; J: TRBJ2-4; D: NA; CDR3: CASSQVRGRVNIQYF; DNA: TGCGCCAGCAGCCAAGTTAGGGGCAGGGTTAACATTCAGTACTTC
V: TRBV18; size: NA; J: TRBJ1-5; D: NA; CDR3: CASSKSKDQPQHF; DNA: TGTGCCAGCTCAAAAAGTAAAGATCAGCCCCAGCATTTT
V: TRBV7-9; size: NA; J: TRBJ1-1; D: NA; CDR3: CASSLAQGTEAFF; DNA: TGTGCCAGCAGCTTAGCGCAGGGCACTGAAGCTTTCTTT
V: TRBV27; size: NA; J: TRBJ1-2; D: TRBD1; CDR3: CASSWDRGSYYGYTF; DNA: TGTGCCAGCAGTTGGGACAGGGGGTCATACTATGGCTACACCTTC
V: TRBV5-6; size: NA; J: TRBJ1-5; D: NA; CDR3: CASSPGWGNQPQHF; DNA: TGTGCCAGCAGCCCGGGATGGGGCAATCAGCCCCAGCATTTT
V: TRBV18; size: NA; J: TRBJ1-2; D: NA; CDR3: CASSPLEGSDYGYTF; DNA: TGTGCCAGCTCACCACTGGAGGGGTCCGACTATGGCTACACCTTC
V: TRBV29-1; size: NA; J: TRBJ1-1; D: TRBD1; CDR3: CSVHPQGQGPTEAFF; DNA: TGCAGCGTCCACCCCCAGGGACAGGGTCCCACTGAAGCTTTCTTT
V: TRBV29-1; size: NA; J: TRBJ1-2; D: NA; CDR3: CSVKRGPSYGYTF; DNA: TGCAGCGTTAAAAGGGGCCCCAGCTATGGCTACACCTTC
V: TRBV12-3/TRBV12-4; size: NA; J: TRBJ2-2; D: NA; CDR3: CASSWNTGELFF; DNA: TGTGCCAGCAGCTGGAACACCGGGGAGCTGTTTTTT
V: TRBV3-1/TRBV3-2; size: few; J: TRBJ1-5; D: NA; CDR3: CASSQDLNNQPQHF; DNA: TGTGCCAGCAGCCAAGATCTAAACAATCAGCCCCAGCATTTT
V: TRBV5-1; size: NA; J: TRBJ1-3; D: NA; CDR3: CASYDSGNTIYF; DNA: TGCGCCAGCTACGACTCTGGAAACACCATATATTTT
V: TRBV14; size: NA; J: TRBJ2-3; D: NA; CDR3: CASSPLRGEYFTDTQYF; DNA: TGTGCCAGCAGCCCTCTCAGGGGGGAATATTTCACAGATACGCAGTATTTT
V: TRBV11-2; size: NA; J: TRBJ2-7; D: NA; CDR3: CASSLNLGGTIRYEQYF; DNA: TGTGCCAGCAGCTTAAATTTAGGGGGTACCATACGCTACGAGCAGTACTTC
V: TRBV7-9; size: NA; J: TRBJ1-2; D: TRBD1; CDR3: CASSVTGGGGGYTF; DNA: TGTGCCAGCAGCGTCACAGGGGGAGGCGGTGGCTACACCTTC
V: TRBV6-1; size: NA; J: TRBJ1-2; D: NA; CDR3: CASSEQGGDGYTF; DNA: TGTGCCAGCAGTGAACAGGGAGGCGATGGCTACACCTTC
V: TRBV6-5; size: once; J: TRBJ1-1; D: TRBD1; CDR3: CACGDRETNTEAFF; DNA: TGTGCCTGTGGGGACAGGGAAACGAACACTGAAGCTTTCTTT
V: TRBV29-1; size: NA; J: TRBJ1-1; D: NA; CDR3: CSVDWGGNTEAFF; DNA: TGCAGCGTTGATTGGGGGGGGAACACTGAAGCTTTCTTT
V: TRBV9; size: NA; J: TRBJ2-7; D: NA; CDR3: CASSETTASFNEQYF; DNA: TGTGCCAGCAGCGAAACGACAGCTTCGTTCAACGAGCAGTACTTC
V: TRBV9; size: NA; J: TRBJ1-5; D: NA; CDR3: CASSPSAAYSNQPQHF; DNA: TGTGCCAGCAGCCCTTCGGCAGCTTATAGCAATCAGCCCCAGCATTTT
V: TRBV2; size: NA; J: TRBJ2-3; D: NA; CDR3: CASSELRWAWDTQYF; DNA: TGTGCCAGCAGTGAACTCCGGTGGGCTTGGGATACGCAGTATTTT
V: TRBV27; size: NA; J: TRBJ2-2; D: NA; CDR3: CASSLDPRNTGELFF; DNA: TGTGCCAGCAGTTTAGATCCAAGGAACACCGGGGAGCTGTTTTTT
V: TRBV25-1; size: NA; J: TRBJ1-1; D: NA; CDR3: CASSTTSSYTEAFF; DNA: TGTGCCAGCAGTACGACAAGTTCTTACACTGAAGCTTTCTTT
V: TRBV5-1; size: NA; J: TRBJ2-5; D: TRBD1; CDR3: CASSSGQMAETQYF; DNA: TGCGCCAGCAGCTCGGGACAGATGGCGGAGACCCAGTACTTC
V: TRBV7-9; size: NA; J: TRBJ1-2; D: TRBD1; CDR3: CASSLGDRGYGYTF; DNA: TGTGCCAGCAGCTTAGGAGACAGGGGCTATGGCTACACCTTC
V: TRBV12-5; size: NA; J: TRBJ2-7; D: NA; CDR3: CASGLVLNSRGYEQYF; DNA: TGTGCTAGTGGTTTGGTACTTAACAGCCGAGGGTACGAGCAGTACTTC
V: TRBV12-3/TRBV12-4; size: NA; J: TRBJ1-2; D: NA; CDR3: CASSAHYGYTF; DNA: TGTGCCAGCAGTGCCCACTATGGCTACACCTTC
V: TRBV29-1; size: NA; J: TRBJ1-3; D: NA; CDR3: CSVRAGSSGNTIYF; DNA: TGCAGCGTTCGAGCAGGGAGCTCTGGAAACACCATATATTTT
V: TRBV11-2; size: NA; J: TRBJ1-5; D: NA; CDR3: CASSLEAGDQPQHF; DNA: TGTGCCAGCAGCTTAGAGGCCGGGGATCAGCCCCAGCATTTT
V: TRBV7-9; size: NA; J: TRBJ1-2; D: NA; CDR3: CASTFGELYGYTF; DNA: TGTGCCAGCACCTTCGGAGAGCTCTATGGCTACACCTTC
V: TRBV2; size: NA; J: TRBJ1-3; D: NA; CDR3: CASSIGQFAGNTIYF; DNA: TGTGCCAGCAGTATTGGACAGTTCGCTGGAAACACCATATATTTT
V: TRBV11-2; size: few; J: TRBJ1-5; D: TRBD1; CDR3: CASSLDGTGGRAQHF; DNA: TGTGCCAGCAGCTTAGATGGGACAGGGGGCAGGGCCCAGCATTTT
V: TRBV7-9; size: NA; J: TRBJ1-5; D: NA; CDR3: CASSRSITGGWNNQPQHF; DNA: TGTGCCAGCAGCCGGAGCATCACCGGGGGGTGGAACAATCAGCCCCAGCATTTT
V: TRBV5-1; size: NA; J: TRBJ2-6; D: TRBD2; CDR3: CASKQAGIQLSGANVLTF; DNA: TGCGCCAGCAAACAAGCGGGGATACAGCTCTCTGGGGCCAACGTCCTGACTTTC
V: TRBV4-3; size: NA; J: TRBJ2-7; D: NA; CDR3: CASSQVQGSSYEQYF; DNA: TGCGCCAGCAGCCAAGTTCAGGGGTCCTCCTACGAGCAGTACTTC
V: TRBV18; size: NA; J: TRBJ2-5; D: NA; CDR3: CASSPPHLRGLGETQYF; DNA: TGTGCCAGCTCACCACCACACCTCCGGGGCCTAGGTGAGACCCAGTACTTC
V: TRBV5-1; size: NA; J: TRBJ1-3; D: NA; CDR3: CASHQGPSSGNTIYF; DNA: TGCGCCAGCCACCAGGGCCCCTCTTCTGGAAACACCATATATTTT
V: TRBV11-3; size: NA; J: TRBJ1-2; D: TRBD1; CDR3: CASSLDGIGTGYGYTF; DNA: TGTGCCAGCAGCTTAGATGGTATTGGGACAGGGTATGGCTACACCTTC
V: TRBV7-3; size: NA; J: TRBJ2-1; D: TRBD2; CDR3: CASSSGLATGEQFF; DNA: TGTGCCAGCAGCTCGGGACTAGCGACCGGTGAGCAGTTCTTC
V: TRBV29-1; size: NA; J: TRBJ2-5; D: NA; CDR3: CSVRGTGSETQYF; DNA: TGCAGCGTTCGGGGAACAGGGTCGGAGACCCAGTACTTC
V: TRBV19; size: NA; J: TRBJ1-2; D: NA; CDR3: CASSAGQKGYTF; DNA: TGTGCCAGTAGTGCCGGACAGAAAGGCTACACCTTC
V: TRBV5-5; size: NA; J: TRBJ2-7; D: TRBD2; CDR3: CASSYGLAGVEQYF; DNA: TGTGCCAGCAGCTACGGACTAGCGGGAGTCGAGCAGTACTTC
V: TRBV28; size: NA; J: TRBJ2-7; D: TRBD2; CDR3: CASTSSGSFYEQYF; DNA: TGTGCCAGCACATCTAGCGGGAGTTTCTACGAGCAGTACTTC
V: TRBV9; size: NA; J: TRBJ1-1; D: TRBD1; CDR3: CASSAQTGVTEAFF; DNA: TGTGCCAGCAGCGCCCAAACAGGGGTCACTGAAGCTTTCTTT
V: TRBV11-3; size: NA; J: TRBJ2-7; D: NA; CDR3: CASSPKTSVPYEQYF; DNA: TGTGCCAGCAGCCCCAAAACGAGCGTCCCCTACGAGCAGTACTTC